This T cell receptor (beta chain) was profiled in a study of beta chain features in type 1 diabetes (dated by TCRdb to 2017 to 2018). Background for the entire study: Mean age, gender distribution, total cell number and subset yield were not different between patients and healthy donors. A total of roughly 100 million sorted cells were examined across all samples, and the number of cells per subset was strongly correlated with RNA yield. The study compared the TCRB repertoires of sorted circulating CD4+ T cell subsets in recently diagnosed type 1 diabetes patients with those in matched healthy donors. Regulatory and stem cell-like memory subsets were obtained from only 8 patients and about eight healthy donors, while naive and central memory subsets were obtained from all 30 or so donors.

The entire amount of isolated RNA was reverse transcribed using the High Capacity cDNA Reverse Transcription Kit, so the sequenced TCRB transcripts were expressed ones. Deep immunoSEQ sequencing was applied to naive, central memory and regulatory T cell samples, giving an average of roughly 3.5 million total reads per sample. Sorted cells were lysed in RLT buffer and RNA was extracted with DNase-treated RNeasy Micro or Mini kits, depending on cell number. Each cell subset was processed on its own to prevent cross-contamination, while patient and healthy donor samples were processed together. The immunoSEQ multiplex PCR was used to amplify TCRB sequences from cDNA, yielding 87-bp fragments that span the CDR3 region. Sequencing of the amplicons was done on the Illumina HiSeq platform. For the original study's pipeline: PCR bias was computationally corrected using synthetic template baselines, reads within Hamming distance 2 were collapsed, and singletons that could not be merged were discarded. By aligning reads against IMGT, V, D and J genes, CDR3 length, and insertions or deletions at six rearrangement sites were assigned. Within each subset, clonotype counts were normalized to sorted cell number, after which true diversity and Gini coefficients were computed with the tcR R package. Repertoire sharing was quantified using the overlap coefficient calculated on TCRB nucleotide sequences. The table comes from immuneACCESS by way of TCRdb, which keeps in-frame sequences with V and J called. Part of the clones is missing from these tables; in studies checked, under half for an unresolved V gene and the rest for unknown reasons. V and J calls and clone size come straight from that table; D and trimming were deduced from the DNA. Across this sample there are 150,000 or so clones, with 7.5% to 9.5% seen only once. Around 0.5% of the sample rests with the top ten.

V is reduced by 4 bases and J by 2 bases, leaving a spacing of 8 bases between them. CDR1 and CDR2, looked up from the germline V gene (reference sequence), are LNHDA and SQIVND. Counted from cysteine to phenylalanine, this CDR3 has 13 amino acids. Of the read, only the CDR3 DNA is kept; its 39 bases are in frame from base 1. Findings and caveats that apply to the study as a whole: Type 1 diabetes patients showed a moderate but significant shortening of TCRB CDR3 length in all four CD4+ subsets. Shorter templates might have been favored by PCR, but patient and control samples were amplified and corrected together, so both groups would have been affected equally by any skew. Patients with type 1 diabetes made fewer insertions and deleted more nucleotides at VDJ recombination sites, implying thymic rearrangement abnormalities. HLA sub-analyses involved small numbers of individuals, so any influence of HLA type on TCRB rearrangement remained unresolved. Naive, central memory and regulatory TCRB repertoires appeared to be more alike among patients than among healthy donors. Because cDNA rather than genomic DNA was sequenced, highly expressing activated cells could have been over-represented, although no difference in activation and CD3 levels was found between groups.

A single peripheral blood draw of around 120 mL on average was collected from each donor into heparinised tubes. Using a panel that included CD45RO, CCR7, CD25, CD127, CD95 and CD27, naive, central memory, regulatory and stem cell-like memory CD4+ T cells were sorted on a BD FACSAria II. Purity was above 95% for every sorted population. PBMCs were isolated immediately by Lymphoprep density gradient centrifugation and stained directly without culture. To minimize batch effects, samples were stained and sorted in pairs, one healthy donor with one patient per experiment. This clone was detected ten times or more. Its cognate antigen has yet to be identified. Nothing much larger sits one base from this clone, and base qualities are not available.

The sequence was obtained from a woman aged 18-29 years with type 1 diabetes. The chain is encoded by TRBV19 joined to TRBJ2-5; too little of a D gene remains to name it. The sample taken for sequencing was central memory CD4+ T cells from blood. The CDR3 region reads CASSSGLQETQYF. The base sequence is TGTGCCAGTAGTAGCGGTTTACAAGAGACCCAGTACTTC. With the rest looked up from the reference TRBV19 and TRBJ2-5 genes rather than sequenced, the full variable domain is DGGITQSPKYLFRKEGQNVTLSCEQNLNHDAMYWYRQDPGQGLRLIYYSQIVNDFQKGDIAEGYSVSREKKESFPLTVTSAQKNPTAFYLCASSSGLQETQYFGPGTRLLVL.